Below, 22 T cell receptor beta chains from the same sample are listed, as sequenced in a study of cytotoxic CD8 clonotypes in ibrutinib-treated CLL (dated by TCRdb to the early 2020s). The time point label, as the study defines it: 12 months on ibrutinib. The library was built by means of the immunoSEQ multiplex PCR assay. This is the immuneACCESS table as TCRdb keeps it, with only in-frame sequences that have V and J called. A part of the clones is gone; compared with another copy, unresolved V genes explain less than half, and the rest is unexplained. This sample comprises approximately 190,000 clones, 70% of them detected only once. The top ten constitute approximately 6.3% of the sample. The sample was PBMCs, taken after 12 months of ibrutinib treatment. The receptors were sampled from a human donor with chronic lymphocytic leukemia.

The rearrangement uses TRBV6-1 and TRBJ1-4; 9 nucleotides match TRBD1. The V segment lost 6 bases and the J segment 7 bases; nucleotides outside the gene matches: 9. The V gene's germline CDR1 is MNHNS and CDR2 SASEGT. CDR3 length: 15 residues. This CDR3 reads CASRPGGTGFEKLFF. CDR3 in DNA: TGTGCCAGCAGGCCCGGGGGGACAGGGTTTGAAAAACTGTTTTTT.

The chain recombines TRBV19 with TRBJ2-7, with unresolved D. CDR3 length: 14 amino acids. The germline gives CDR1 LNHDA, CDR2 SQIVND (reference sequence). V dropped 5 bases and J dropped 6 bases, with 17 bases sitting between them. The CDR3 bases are TGTGCCAGTAGTCCCCGACTCTCACCCAGCGAGCAGTACTTC. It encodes CASSPRLSPSEQYF.

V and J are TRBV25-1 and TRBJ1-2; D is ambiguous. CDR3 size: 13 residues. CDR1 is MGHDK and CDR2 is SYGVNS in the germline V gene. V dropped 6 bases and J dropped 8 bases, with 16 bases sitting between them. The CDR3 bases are TGTGCCAGCAGGCAAGGGTCCTGGTGGGGCTACACCTTC. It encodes CASRQGSWWGYTF.

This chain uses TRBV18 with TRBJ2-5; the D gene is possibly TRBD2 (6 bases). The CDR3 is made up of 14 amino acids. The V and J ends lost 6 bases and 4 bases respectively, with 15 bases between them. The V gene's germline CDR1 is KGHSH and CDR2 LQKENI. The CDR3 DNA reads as TGTGCCAGCTCGTCTCCCGGGAGTAGAGAGACCCAGTACTTC. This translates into CASSSPGSRETQYF.

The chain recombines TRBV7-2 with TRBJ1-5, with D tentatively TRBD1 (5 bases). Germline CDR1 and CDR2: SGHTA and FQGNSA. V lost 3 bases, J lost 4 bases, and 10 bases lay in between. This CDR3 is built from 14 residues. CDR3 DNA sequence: TGTGCCAGCAGCTTCCTGGGGGGGAATCAGCCCCAGCATTTT. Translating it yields CASSFLGGNQPQHF.

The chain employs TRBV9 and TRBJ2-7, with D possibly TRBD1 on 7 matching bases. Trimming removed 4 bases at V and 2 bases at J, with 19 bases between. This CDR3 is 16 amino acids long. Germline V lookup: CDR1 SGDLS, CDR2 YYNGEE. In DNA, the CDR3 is TGTGCCAGCAGCTCCCCAGGGGGGAGGTTGGCCTACGAGCAGTACTTC. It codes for CASSSPGGRLAYEQYF.

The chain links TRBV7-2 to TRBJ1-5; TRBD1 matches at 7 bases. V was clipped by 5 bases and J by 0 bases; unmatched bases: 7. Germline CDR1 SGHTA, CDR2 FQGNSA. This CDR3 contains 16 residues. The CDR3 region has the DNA TGTGCCAGCAGCCCACGGACAGGCTATAGCAATCAGCCCCAGCATTTT. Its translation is CASSPRTGYSNQPQHF.

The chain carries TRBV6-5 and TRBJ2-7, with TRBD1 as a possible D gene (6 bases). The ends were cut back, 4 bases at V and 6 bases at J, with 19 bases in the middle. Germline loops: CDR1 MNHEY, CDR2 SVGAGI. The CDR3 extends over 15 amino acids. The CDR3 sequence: CASSSPGHQSREQYF. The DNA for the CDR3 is TGTGCCAGCAGTTCACCGGGACACCAAAGCCGCGAGCAGTACTTC.

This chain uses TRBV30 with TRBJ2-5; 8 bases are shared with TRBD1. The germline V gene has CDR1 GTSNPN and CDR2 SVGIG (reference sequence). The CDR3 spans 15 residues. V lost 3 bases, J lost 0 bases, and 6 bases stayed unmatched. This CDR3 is CAWSRTGLDQETQYF. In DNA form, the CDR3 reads TGTGCCTGGAGCCGGACAGGGTTAGACCAAGAGACCCAGTACTTC.

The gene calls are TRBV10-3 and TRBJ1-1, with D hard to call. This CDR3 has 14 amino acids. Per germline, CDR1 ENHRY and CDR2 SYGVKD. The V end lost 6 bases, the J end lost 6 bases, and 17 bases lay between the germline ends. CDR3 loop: CAIRSLELTAEAFF. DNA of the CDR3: TGTGCCATCAGGTCCCTGGAGTTAACCGCTGAAGCTTTCTTT.

DNA for the CDR3: TGCGCCAGCAGCTTGATTGCGAACACTGAAGCTTTCTTT. Its protein product is CASSLIANTEAFF. The chain is built from TRBV5-1 and TRBJ1-1; unclear D gene. V was clipped by 1 base and J by 1 base, with 5 bases between them. Germline-derived CDR1 and CDR2 are SGHRS and YFSETQ. CDR3 length equals 13 residues.

CDR3 protein: CASSPRSGGAGETQYF. CDR3 coding DNA: TGTGCCAGCAGCCCCCGGAGCGGGGGGGCCGGGGAGACCCAGTACTTC. The chain employs TRBV9 and TRBJ2-5, with 10 bases matching TRBD2. Germline V gives CDR1 SGDLS, CDR2 YYNGEE. The CDR3 consists of 16 residues. Trimming cost V 4 bases and J 5 bases; bases outside gene matches: 11.

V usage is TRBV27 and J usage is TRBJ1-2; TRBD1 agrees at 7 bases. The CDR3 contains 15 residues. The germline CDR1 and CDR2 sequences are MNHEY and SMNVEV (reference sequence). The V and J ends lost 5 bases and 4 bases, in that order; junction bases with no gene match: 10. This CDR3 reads CASSLNHRGGYGYTF. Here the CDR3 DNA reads TGTGCCAGCAGTCTCAACCACAGGGGTGGCTATGGCTACACCTTC.

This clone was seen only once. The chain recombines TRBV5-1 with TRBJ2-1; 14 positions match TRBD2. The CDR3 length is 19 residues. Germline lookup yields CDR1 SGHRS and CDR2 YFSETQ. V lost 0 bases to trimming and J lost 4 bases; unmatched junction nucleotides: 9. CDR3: CASSLGLAGGGPFYNEQFF. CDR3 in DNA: TGCGCCAGCAGCTTGGGACTAGCGGGAGGGGGTCCCTTTTACAATGAGCAGTTCTTC.

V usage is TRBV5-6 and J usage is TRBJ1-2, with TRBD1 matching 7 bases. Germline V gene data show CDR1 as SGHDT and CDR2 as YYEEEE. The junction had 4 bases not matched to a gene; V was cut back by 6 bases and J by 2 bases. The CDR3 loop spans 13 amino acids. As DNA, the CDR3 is TGTGCCAGCACTACAGGGGAGAACTATGGCTACACCTTC. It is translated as CASTTGENYGYTF.

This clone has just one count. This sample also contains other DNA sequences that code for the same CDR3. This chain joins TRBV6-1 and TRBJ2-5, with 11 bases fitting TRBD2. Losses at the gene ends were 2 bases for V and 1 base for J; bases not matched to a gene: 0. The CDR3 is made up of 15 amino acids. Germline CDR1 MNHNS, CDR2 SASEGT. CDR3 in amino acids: CASSELAGGQETQYF. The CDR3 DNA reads TGTGCCAGCAGTGAACTAGCGGGAGGCCAAGAGACCCAGTACTTC.

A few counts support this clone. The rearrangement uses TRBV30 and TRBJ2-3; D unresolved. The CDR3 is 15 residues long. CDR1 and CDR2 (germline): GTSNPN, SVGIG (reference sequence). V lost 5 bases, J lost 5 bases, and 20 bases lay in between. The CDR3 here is CAWVTKSAREDTQYF. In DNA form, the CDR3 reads TGTGCCTGGGTAACTAAGTCAGCTAGGGAAGATACGCAGTATTTT.

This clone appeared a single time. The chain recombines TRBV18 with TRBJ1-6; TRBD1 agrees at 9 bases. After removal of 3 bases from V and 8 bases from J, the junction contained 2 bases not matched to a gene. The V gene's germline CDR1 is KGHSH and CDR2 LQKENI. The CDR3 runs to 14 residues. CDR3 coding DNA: TGTGCCAGCTCACCGGACAGGGGTTATTCACCCCTCCACTTT. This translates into CASSPDRGYSPLHF. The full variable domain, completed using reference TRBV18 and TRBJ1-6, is NAGVMQNPRHLVRRRGQEARLRCSPMKGHSHVYWYRQLPEEGLKFMVYLQKENIIDESGMPKERFSAEFPKEGPSILRIQQVVRGDSAAYFCASSPDRGYSPLHFGNGTRLTVT.

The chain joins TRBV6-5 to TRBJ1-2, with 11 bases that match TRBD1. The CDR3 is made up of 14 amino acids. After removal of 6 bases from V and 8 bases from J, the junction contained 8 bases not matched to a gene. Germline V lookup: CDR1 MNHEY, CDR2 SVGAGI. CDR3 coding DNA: TGTGCCAGCAGCCGTGGGACAGGGGGAATAGGCTACACCTTC. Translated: CASSRGTGGIGYTF.

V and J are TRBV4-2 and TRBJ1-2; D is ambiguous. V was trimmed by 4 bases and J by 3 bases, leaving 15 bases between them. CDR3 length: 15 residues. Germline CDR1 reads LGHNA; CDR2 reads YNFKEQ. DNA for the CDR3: TGTGCCAGCAGCCCTCCGGTGGCGCGGGACTATGGCTACACCTTC. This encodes CASSPPVARDYGYTF.

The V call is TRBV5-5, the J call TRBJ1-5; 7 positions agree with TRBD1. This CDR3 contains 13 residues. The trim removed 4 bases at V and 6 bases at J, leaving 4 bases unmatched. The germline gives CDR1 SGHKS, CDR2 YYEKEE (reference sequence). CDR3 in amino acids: CASSARGFQPQHF. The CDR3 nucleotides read TGTGCCAGCAGCGCCAGGGGGTTTCAGCCCCAGCATTTT. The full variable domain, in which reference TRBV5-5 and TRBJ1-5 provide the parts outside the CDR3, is DAGVTQSPTHLIKTRGQQVTLRCSPISGHKSVSWYQQVLGQGPQFIFQYYEKEERGRGNFPDRFSARQFPNYSSELNVNALLLGDSALYLCASSARGFQPQHFGDGTRLSIL.

CDR3 sequence reads: CASSLARQANTGELFF. CDR3 nucleotides: TGTGCCAGCAGCTTAGCACGGCAGGCCAACACCGGGGAGCTGTTTTTT. The genes are TRBV7-9 and TRBJ2-2; D remains ambiguous. Germline CDR1 SEHNR, CDR2 FQNEAQ (reference sequence). Trimming cost V 0 bases and J 2 bases, with 10 bases left between them. The CDR3 consists of 16 residues.